The 22 T cell receptor beta chains given below trace back to one sample, sequenced in a study of cytomegalovirus exposure and HLA in healthy donors listed by TCRdb under 2017. Library preparation used the immunoSEQ multiplex PCR assay. For the multiplex PCR, a mixture combining 60 forward primers for TCR Vbeta segments and 13 reverse primers for TCR Jbeta segments was used. TCRdb took over this immuneACCESS table, retaining in-frame rearrangements with V and J assigned. Such tables are incomplete; in checked studies, under half of the missing clones stem from an unresolved V gene, and the remainder is unexplained. Present in this sample are approximately 100,000 clones, approximately 79% of which were seen just once. The ten top clones hold under 2% of the sample. Sequencing was done on a sample of PBMCs. The receptors stem from a male donor in good health and CMV-seronegative.

The rearrangement uses TRBV4-1 and TRBJ2-3; a weak D match, TRBD2 (6 bases). Trimming pared 0 bases from V and 7 bases from J, leaving 14 bases between. The CDR3 extends over 15 amino acids. Germline assignment: CDR1 MGHRA and CDR2 YSYEKL. CDR3 residues: CASSQDGAAGNTQYF. CDR3 DNA: TGCGCCAGCAGCCAAGATGGGGCGGCGGGAAATACGCAGTATTTT.

This chain uses TRBV5-1 with TRBJ1-4, with TRBD1 matching 11 bases. Germline CDR1 SGHRS, CDR2 YFSETQ. The CDR3 loop spans 15 amino acids. J lost 7 bases, V lost 0 bases, and 2 bases had no gene match. The CDR3: CASSLGDRGTEKLFF. The CDR3 nucleotides are TGCGCCAGCAGCTTGGGGGACAGGGGGACTGAAAAACTGTTTTTT.

The CDR3 DNA sequence: TGTGCCAGCAGCCAACAGGGCAATCAGCCCCAGCATTTT. Amino acids: CASSQQGNQPQHF. The chain is built from TRBV6-1 and TRBJ1-5; maybe TRBD1 (5 bases). Trimming took 6 bases from V and 2 from J, leaving 8 bases between them. Germline V CDR1 and CDR2: MNHNS, SASEGT. This CDR3 is 13 amino acids long.

This clone has a handful of counts. This chain uses TRBV21-1 with TRBJ2-6; the table's TRBD1 call for D was not verified on the DNA. TRBV21-1 is a recognized pseudogene. This CDR3 region has 17 residues. The CDR3 loop reads CASSTLSTVSGANVLTF. The CDR3 DNA reads TGTGCCAGCAGCACCCTATCGACAGTGTCTGGGGCCAACGTCCTGACTTTC.

The chain is built from TRBV7-8 and TRBJ2-7; TRBD2 matches 9 bases. J lost 7 bases, V lost 3 bases, and 4 bases had no gene match. Germline lookup yields CDR1 SGHVS and CDR2 FQNEAQ. The CDR3 is 13 amino acids. The CDR3 nucleotides are TGTGCCAGCAGCTTGCGGGGGGGGTGGGAGCAGTACTTC. Its translation is CASSLRGGWEQYF.

This chain connects TRBV6-1 to TRBJ2-5; 10 bases line up with TRBD2. The J call may be faulty, since TRBJ2-7 better matches the DNA end. Germline V gives CDR1 MNHNS, CDR2 SASEGT. The length of the CDR3 is 15 residues. CDR3 region: CASLAGDSVVGEQYF. CDR3 DNA sequence: TGTGCCAGTCTAGCGGGAGATTCGGTAGTAGGCGAGCAGTACTTC.

Details on this clone: A junction boundary mismatches the germline segment, possibly from a read error. V usage is TRBV6-1 and J usage is TRBJ1-5; D remains ambiguous. The CDR3 has 15 amino acids. Germline CDR1 reads MNHNS; CDR2 reads SASEGT. CDR3 nucleotides: TGTGCCGGCAGTGAACGGGAAAATAGCAATCAGCCCCAGCATTTT. Its translation is CAGSERENSNQPQHF.

This clone was counted only a few times. CDR3 in amino acids: CASSSGQVGEKLFF. The CDR3 DNA sequence: TGTGCCAGCAGCTCGGGACAGGTTGGTGAAAAACTGTTTTTT. The chain uses TRBV7-9 and TRBJ1-4; 8 bases match TRBD1. Germline trimming cut 4 bases from V and 7 bases from J; bases unmatched to any gene: 5. Germline CDR1 and CDR2: SEHNR and FQNEAQ (reference sequence). This CDR3 is built from 14 residues.

This chain links TRBV7-9 with TRBJ2-1; 8 bases line up with TRBD2. The CDR3 spans 15 residues. Germline lookup yields CDR1 SEHNR and CDR2 FQNEAQ (reference sequence). V lost 3 bases and J lost 12; bases outside the gene matches: 13. The CDR3 sequence: CASSLGKSGRSWQFF. The CDR3 DNA reads as TGTGCCAGCAGCTTGGGTAAGAGCGGGAGAAGTTGGCAGTTCTTC.

This clone has only one observation. The V and J genes are TRBV4-2 and TRBJ1-2, with unresolved D. This CDR3 is built from 13 residues. V shed 0 bases and J shed 8 bases, with 10 bases lying between them. In germline, CDR1 is LGHNA, CDR2 YNFKEQ. CDR3 loop: CASSQDGIGGYTF. The CDR3 nucleotides are TGTGCCAGCAGCCAAGACGGGATTGGAGGCTACACCTTC.

The rearrangement uses TRBV27 and TRBJ2-1; tentative D call: TRBD1 (6 bases). Trimming shortened V by 6 bases and J by 7 bases, and 13 bases separated the two germline ends. Germline CDR1 is MNHEY and CDR2 is SMNVEV (reference sequence). CDR3 length equals 13 residues. CDR3 residues: CASSPTGNNEQFF. In DNA, the CDR3 is TGTGCCAGCAGCCCGACAGGTAATAATGAGCAGTTCTTC.

This clone was seen only a few times. The CDR3 nucleotides are TGCGCCAGCAACCGGGAGGGCAGCACAGATACGCAGTATTTT. This translates into CASNREGSTDTQYF. The rearrangement joins TRBV5-1 to TRBJ2-3, with 8 bases identical to TRBD2. From germline, CDR1 is SGHRS and CDR2 YFSETQ. V lost 6 bases, J lost 0 bases, and 3 bases stayed unmatched. This CDR3 has 14 residues.

The chain joins TRBV5-4 to TRBJ2-1; TRBD2 agrees at 10 bases. Germline trimming cut 4 bases from V and 5 bases from J; bases unmatched to any gene: 6. Germline V gives CDR1 SGHNT, CDR2 YYREEE (reference sequence). This CDR3 is built from 15 residues. CDR3: CASSPRTSGNNEQFF. DNA of the CDR3: TGTGCCAGCAGCCCGCGGACTAGCGGAAACAATGAGCAGTTCTTC.

This clone was counted a few times. This chain joins TRBV15 and TRBJ2-3; D is undetermined. Germline values: CDR1 LNHNV, CDR2 YYDKDF (reference sequence). V lost 3 bases and J 4 bases, leaving 5 bases between the germline ends. CDR3 size: 12 residues. CDR3 amino acids: CATSRSADTQYF. For the CDR3, the DNA is TGTGCCACCAGCAGGTCCGCAGATACGCAGTATTTT. The variable domain in full, completed from reference TRBV15 and TRBJ2-3, reads DAMVIQNPRYQVTQFGKPVTLSCSQTLNHNVMYWYQQKSSQAPKLLFHYYDKDFNNEADTPDNFQSRRPNTSFCFLDIRSPGLGDTAMYLCATSRSADTQYFGPGTRLTVL.

This sequence joins TRBV9 and TRBJ2-2; 9 nucleotides match TRBD2. The CDR3 is made up of 16 amino acids. Germline assignment: CDR1 SGDLS and CDR2 YYNGEE. With 0 bases clipped from V and 5 bases from J, the junction kept 5 bases outside the gene matches. CDR3 nucleotide sequence: TGTGCCAGCAGCGTAGCAGCGGGAGGTTATACCGGGGAGCTGTTTTTT. It is translated as CASSVAAGGYTGELFF.

The chain combines TRBV5-4 with TRBJ1-2; weak D call: TRBD1 (6 bases). CDR1 is SGHNT, CDR2 YYREEE, per germline (reference sequence). Trimming removed 1 base from V and 2 bases from J, with 6 bases in between. CDR3 size: 13 residues. The CDR3 nucleotides read TGTGCCAGCAGCTTGCAGGGGAACTATGGCTACACCTTC. It yields the protein CASSLQGNYGYTF. Drawing the rest from reference TRBV5-4 and TRBJ1-2, the complete variable domain is ETGVTQSPTHLIKTRGQQVTLRCSSQSGHNTVSWYQQALGQGPQFIFQYYREEENGRGNFPPRFSGLQFPNYSSELNVNALELDDSALYLCASSLQGNYGYTFGSGTRLTVV.

The CDR3 is CASSPRTGFETQYF. In DNA form, the CDR3 reads TGTGCCAGTAGTCCTCGGACAGGGTTCGAGACCCAGTACTTC. The chain recombines TRBV19 with TRBJ2-5, with TRBD1 matching over 8 bases. The length of the CDR3 is 14 residues. CDR1 is LNHDA, CDR2 SQIVND, per germline (reference sequence). J gave up 5 bases and V 5 bases, and 7 bases lay outside the gene matches.

This chain joins TRBV7-9 and TRBJ1-6; TRBD1 is a possible D gene (5 bases). This CDR3 is built from 16 residues. From germline, CDR1 is SEHNR and CDR2 FQNEAQ (reference sequence). V lost 2 bases to trimming and J lost 0 bases, with 8 bases between them. The chain's CDR3 is CASSLSGGSYNSPLHF. CDR3 nucleotides: TGTGCCAGCAGCTTAAGCGGGGGCTCCTATAATTCACCCCTCCACTTT.

The rearrangement joins TRBV5-6 to TRBJ2-2; possibly TRBD2 for D (5 bases). Germline V gives CDR1 SGHDT, CDR2 YYEEEE. The CDR3 contains 15 residues. V lost 5 bases and J 0 bases, leaving 11 bases between the germline ends. This CDR3 is CASRRRPANTGELFF. DNA for the CDR3: TGTGCCAGCAGGCGGAGGCCGGCGAACACCGGGGAGCTGTTTTTT.

This rearrangement joins TRBV6-5 to TRBJ1-3; D is unclear. The ends were cut back, 6 bases at V and 0 bases at J, with 9 bases in the middle. This CDR3 region has 14 residues. Germline lookup yields CDR1 MNHEY and CDR2 SVGAGI. CDR3 bases: TGTGCCAGCAGCAACAGCTTCTCTGGAAACACCATATATTTT. It codes for CASSNSFSGNTIYF.

This chain links TRBV6-5 with TRBJ2-7; 7 positions agree with TRBD1. Trimming took 3 bases from V and 3 from J; bases not matched to a gene: 5. This CDR3 contains 14 residues. CDR1 and CDR2 (germline): MNHEY, SVGAGI. CDR3 nucleotide sequence: TGTGCCAGCAGTTATGGACAGGCAGACTACGAGCAGTACTTC. Translating it yields CASSYGQADYEQYF.

The rearrangement uses TRBV4-2 and TRBJ2-7, with 7 bases identical to TRBD1. V shed 0 bases and J 1 base; nucleotides not matched to a gene: 6. In germline, CDR1 is LGHNA, CDR2 YNFKEQ. The CDR3 runs 16 residues. The CDR3 sequence: CASSQEEGQVSYEQYF. The CDR3 nucleotides are TGTGCCAGCAGCCAAGAAGAAGGACAGGTATCCTACGAGCAGTACTTC.